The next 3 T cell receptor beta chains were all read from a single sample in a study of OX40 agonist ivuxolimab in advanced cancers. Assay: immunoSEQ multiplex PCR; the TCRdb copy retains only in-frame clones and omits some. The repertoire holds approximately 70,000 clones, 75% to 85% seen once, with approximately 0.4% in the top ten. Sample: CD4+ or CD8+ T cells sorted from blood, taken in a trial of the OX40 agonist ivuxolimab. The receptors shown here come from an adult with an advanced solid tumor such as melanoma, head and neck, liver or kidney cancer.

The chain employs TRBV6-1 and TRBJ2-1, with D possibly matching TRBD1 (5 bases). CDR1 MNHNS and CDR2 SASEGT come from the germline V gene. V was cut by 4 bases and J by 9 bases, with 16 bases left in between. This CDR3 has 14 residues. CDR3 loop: CASSAWVGAGEQFF. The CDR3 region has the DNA TGTGCCAGCAGTGCTTGGGTAGGGGCCGGTGAGCAGTTCTTC.

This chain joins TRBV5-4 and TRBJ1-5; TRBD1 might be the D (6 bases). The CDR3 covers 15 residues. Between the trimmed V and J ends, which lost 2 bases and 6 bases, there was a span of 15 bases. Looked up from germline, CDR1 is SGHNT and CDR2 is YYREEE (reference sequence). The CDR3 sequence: CASSLGGSGPQPQHF. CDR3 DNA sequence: TGTGCCAGCAGCTTAGGGGGGTCGGGCCCTCAGCCCCAGCATTTT.

The CDR3 region has the DNA TGTGCCAGTCGCAGGGGGGAGCAGCCCCAGCATTTT. Protein: CASRRGEQPQHF. J is TRBJ1-5 and V is TRBV19, with 7 nucleotides matching TRBD1. The CDR3 runs to 12 residues. CDR1 LNHDA and CDR2 SQIVND come from the germline V gene (reference sequence). J gave up 7 bases and V 8 bases, and 5 bases lay outside the gene matches. The entire variable domain, with the rest obtained from reference TRBV19 and TRBJ1-5, is as follows: DGGITQSPKYLFRKEGQNVTLSCEQNLNHDAMYWYRQDPGQGLRLIYYSQIVNDFQKGDIAEGYSVSREKKESFPLTVTSAQKNPTAFYLCASRRGEQPQHFGDGTRLSIL.